The subject of this entry is one T cell receptor (beta chain). TCRdb's table, derived via immunoSEQ multiplex PCR, lists solely in-frame clones and lacks some. The sample has roughly 29,000 clones, around 92% seen once; the top ten hold 3.5% to 4.5%. The record originates from a study of blood T cell repertoires in COVID-19. Germline CDR1 reads SGHDN; CDR2 reads FVKESK. Trimming cost V 1 base and J 4 bases, with 13 bases left between them. The CDR3 has 15 amino acids. V is TRBV14 and J is TRBJ1-1; D uncertain. The receptor's source is a human donor in a cohort sampled during active COVID-19. The sequencing input was peripheral blood. The CDR3: CASSQGVGAGTEAFF. DNA for the CDR3: TGTGCCAGCAGCCAAGGAGTGGGCGCGGGCACTGAAGCTTTCTTT.